These 32 T cell receptor beta chains came from one sample sequenced in a study of vaccination and CD4 T cells after COVID-19. This sample's treatment: 10-day PBMC culture with coronavirus spike peptide pools or control peptides (ViraFEST assay). No antigens are known for them. Oncomine TCR Beta short-read sequencing was applied to DNA from cultured CD4+ T cells. TCRdb reprocessed the PCR reads with MiXCR, giving one entry per CDR3 protein. The sample includes about 20,000 distinct CDR3 sequences, roughly 60% of them seen just once. The starting material was CD4+ T cells from blood, cultured in vitro, obtained before SARS-CoV-2 vaccination. Receptors were obtained from a human donor who had recovered from COVID-19.

This chain uses TRBV20-1 with TRBJ2-5; 8 bases fit TRBD2. This CDR3 comprises 13 residues. V lost 5 bases to trimming and J lost 7 bases; unmatched junction nucleotides: 9. In germline, CDR1 is DFQATT, CDR2 SNEGSKA (reference sequence). The CDR3 loop is CSAQSGSVGTQYF. CDR3 sequence (DNA): TGCAGTGCTCAAAGCGGGAGCGTAGGGACCCAGTACTTC.

V usage is TRBV10-3 and J usage is TRBJ2-1; D gene uncertain. Trimming removed 4 bases at V and 4 bases at J, with 11 bases between. In germline, CDR1 is ENHRY, CDR2 SYGVKD. This CDR3 is 14 amino acids long. CDR3 loop: CAISGATTYNEQFF. The CDR3 DNA reads as TGTGCCATCAGTGGGGCTACGACTTACAATGAGCAGTTCTTC.

A few counts support this clonotype. This chain links TRBV7-2 with TRBJ1-6; D is uncertain. The germline gives CDR1 SGHTA, CDR2 FQGNSA. The length of the CDR3 is 15 residues. Trimming took 4 bases from V and 10 from J, leaving 17 bases between them. The CDR3 here is CASSYGTVIGSPLHF. The CDR3, as DNA: TGTGCCAGCAGCTACGGAACCGTTATTGGGTCACCCCTCCACTTT.

This clonotype was seen only a few times. This chain connects TRBV10-3 to TRBJ1-1; D is unresolved. Deletions cut 0 bases from V and 4 bases from J, with 9 bases between. CDR1 ENHRY and CDR2 SYGVKD come from the germline V gene. The CDR3 has 14 amino acids. In nucleotides, the CDR3 is TGTGCCATCAGTGAGTCGGGATATCGCACTGAAGCTTTCTTT. As protein: CAISESGYRTEAFF.

A few counts support this clonotype. The chain has TRBV20-1 and TRBJ1-2; D is unresolved. Germline V gene sequence: CDR1 DFQATT, CDR2 SNEGSKA (reference sequence). V was cut by 0 bases and J by 13 bases, with 18 bases left in between. The CDR3 contains 13 residues. The CDR3 spells CSARDPEPGLFTF. The CDR3 DNA reads TGCAGTGCTAGAGATCCTGAGCCAGGTCTCTTCACCTTC.

This clonotype was observed once. V usage is TRBV2 and J usage is TRBJ1-6; no clear D. The CDR3 is 15 amino acids. V lost 2 bases and J lost 2, with 7 bases in between. Germline CDR1 and CDR2: SNHLY and FYNNEI. CDR3 DNA: TGTGCCAGCAGTGAAAACCAGGCCTATAATTCACCCCTCCACTTT. It specifies CASSENQAYNSPLHF.

Comments on this clonotype: A much larger clone lies a single base off, so this may be a read error. The V gene is TRBV20-1, the J gene TRBJ1-5; no reliable D call. Germline assignment: CDR1 DFQATT and CDR2 SNEGSKA (reference sequence). The V gene lost 6 bases and the J gene lost 11 bases, with 17 bases spanning the gap. The CDR3 runs to 12 residues. The CDR3 DNA follows: TGCAGTGCCGTCGAGGGAGGGCAGACCCAGCATTTT. Translated: CSAVEGGQTQHF.

The V call is TRBV7-9, the J call TRBJ2-5; D perhaps matches TRBD1 (5 bases). Trimming cost V 8 bases and J 7 bases, with 17 bases left between them. The CDR3 is made up of 13 amino acids. Germline CDR1 is SEHNR and CDR2 is FQNEAQ (reference sequence). CDR3 sequence (DNA): TGTGCCAGCTCCGATTACGCGCAGGGGACCCAGTACTTC. Protein: CASSDYAQGTQYF.

The chain employs TRBV2 and TRBJ2-5; 7 bases are shared with TRBD2. V shed 10 bases and J 4 bases; nucleotides not matched to a gene: 12. The CDR3 consists of 14 residues. Germline V gene lookup returns CDR1 SNHLY and CDR2 FYNNEI. The CDR3 spells CATVHAGARETQYF. In DNA form, the CDR3 reads TGTGCCACAGTTCACGCGGGAGCCCGAGAGACCCAGTACTTC.

This clonotype has more than one count but fewer than ten. The V call is TRBV7-2, the J call TRBJ1-5; D gene uncertain. V was clipped by 1 base and J by 9 bases, with 13 bases between them. There are 14 residues in the CDR3. CDR1 SGHTA and CDR2 FQGNSA come from the germline V gene. CDR3 sequence: CASSLGMGVRPQHF. The CDR3 DNA is TGTGCCAGCAGCTTAGGTATGGGTGTAAGGCCCCAGCATTTT.

The chain couples TRBV24-1 to TRBJ2-2; 12 bases align to TRBD2. Unmatched junction bases numbered 6, after V lost 4 bases and J lost 7 bases. Germline V gene sequence: CDR1 KGHDR, CDR2 SFDVKD. The CDR3 runs to 16 residues. CDR3 loop: CATSDRLAGAVGELFF. Here the CDR3 DNA reads TGTGCCACCAGTGACCGACTAGCGGGAGCGGTCGGGGAGCTGTTTTTT.

The chain recombines TRBV24-1 with TRBJ2-3, with D maybe TRBD2 (6 bases). Looked up from germline, CDR1 is KGHDR and CDR2 is SFDVKD. The CDR3 totals 16 residues. With 0 bases removed from V and 0 bases from J, the gap between germline ends came to 9 bases. The CDR3 reads CATSDLRSGSTDTQYF. Written as DNA, the CDR3 is TGTGCCACCAGTGATTTGCGTAGCGGCAGCACAGATACGCAGTATTTT.

This clonotype was seen once. The rearrangement uses TRBV11-2 and TRBJ1-1, with TRBD1 matching 7 bases. This CDR3 spans 16 amino acids. Germline CDR1 is SGHAT and CDR2 is FQNNGV. The ends lost 2 bases at V and 5 bases at J; junction bases unmatched: 11. The CDR3: CASSLMAGGFWTEAFF. The CDR3 DNA is TGTGCCAGCAGCTTAATGGCAGGGGGGTTTTGGACTGAAGCTTTCTTT.

The chain employs TRBV6-1 and TRBJ2-4, with TRBD2 matching over 8 bases. CDR3 length: 15 residues. The J segment lost 0 bases and the V segment lost 5 bases, leaving 3 bases of the junction unmatched. Germline CDR1 is MNHNS and CDR2 is SASEGT. Written as DNA, the CDR3 is TGTGCCAGCAGTACGGGGGGGCTAGCCAAAAACATTCAGTACTTC. It is translated as CASSTGGLAKNIQYF.

This chain connects TRBV20-1 to TRBJ2-7, with TRBD2 matching over 11 bases. Per germline, CDR1 DFQATT and CDR2 SNEGSKA (reference sequence). V lost 2 bases to trimming and J lost 6 bases; unmatched junction nucleotides: 3. CDR3 length: 13 residues. The CDR3 bases are TGCAGTGCTAGACTAGCGGGAGGTCTCGAGCAGTACTTC. Translating gives CSARLAGGLEQYF.

This sequence joins TRBV7-2 and TRBJ2-7, with TRBD2 matching over 8 bases. The CDR3 spans 16 residues. V was clipped by 4 bases and J by 4 bases; unmatched bases: 12. Germline CDR1 SGHTA, CDR2 FQGNSA. CDR3 amino acids: CASSSQWAGGRYEQYF. In DNA form, the CDR3 reads TGTGCCAGCAGCTCCCAGTGGGCGGGAGGACGTTACGAGCAGTACTTC.

The genes are TRBV6-1 and TRBJ2-1; 7 nucleotides line up with TRBD1. Germline CDR1 MNHNS, CDR2 SASEGT. With 8 bases clipped from V and 7 bases from J, the junction kept 8 bases outside the gene matches. The CDR3 is 13 residues long. CDR3 residues: CASGSARGNEQFF. CDR3 nucleotides: TGTGCCAGCGGGAGCGCCAGGGGGAATGAGCAGTTCTTC.

The chain combines TRBV2 with TRBJ2-3; D gene uncertain. This CDR3 spans 14 amino acids. Trimming cost V 10 bases and J 0 bases, with 14 bases left between them. Germline V gene data show CDR1 as SNHLY and CDR2 as FYNNEI. Here the CDR3 reads CATLTRTSTDTQYF. The DNA of the CDR3 is TGTGCCACCCTGACCCGAACTAGCACAGATACGCAGTATTTT.

This chain links TRBV15 with TRBJ2-1; 13 positions agree with TRBD2. CDR3 length: 18 residues. Germline-derived CDR1 and CDR2 are LNHNV and YYDKDF (reference sequence). V trimming: 2 bases; J trimming: 8 bases; junction bases outside the gene matches: 12. The CDR3 sequence is CATSRTTSGRVPDDEQFF. For the CDR3, the DNA is TGTGCCACCAGCAGAACTACTAGCGGGAGGGTCCCTGATGATGAGCAGTTCTTC.

The chain carries TRBV20-1 and TRBJ2-5; TRBD2 aligns across 10 bases. CDR1 and CDR2 (germline): DFQATT, SNEGSKA (reference sequence). This CDR3 has 16 amino acids. The V segment lost 5 bases and the J segment 4 bases; nucleotides outside the gene matches: 13. CDR3 sequence (DNA): TGCAGTGCTGTCGAGGCTAGCGGGAGTCTGAGAGAGACCCAGTACTTC. Translation: CSAVEASGSLRETQYF.

The chain uses TRBV27 and TRBJ2-2; maybe TRBD1 (6 bases). CDR1 is MNHEY, CDR2 SMNVEV, per germline (reference sequence). Trimming took off 5 bases at V and 1 base at J, with 11 bases between the two ends. The CDR3 is 15 residues long. The CDR3 region is CASSGRDMNTGELFF. Here the CDR3 DNA reads TGTGCCAGCAGTGGACGGGACATGAACACCGGGGAGCTGTTTTTT.

This clonotype occurred once. The J gene is TRBJ2-7, the V gene TRBV11-2; 11 bases map to TRBD1. Germline values: CDR1 SGHAT, CDR2 FQNNGV. The CDR3 sequence is 15 residues long. V lost 5 bases, J lost 3 bases, and 6 bases stayed unmatched. The CDR3 sequence is CASSDPGTGGYEQYF. The CDR3 DNA is TGTGCCAGCAGCGACCCCGGGACAGGGGGCTACGAGCAGTACTTC.

This clonotype has more than one count but fewer than ten. The rearrangement joins TRBV24-1 to TRBJ2-6; no definite D call. CDR1 is KGHDR and CDR2 is SFDVKD in the germline V gene. The CDR3 loop spans 15 amino acids. Trimming removed 7 bases from V and 3 bases from J, with 12 bases in between. This CDR3 is CATSLGGGGANVLTF. CDR3 coding DNA: TGTGCCACCAGCCTTGGCGGTGGTGGGGCCAACGTCCTGACTTTC.

By share, this clonotype counts as medium-sized. V gene TRBV30 combines with J gene TRBJ1-5, with a tentative D call TRBD1 (5 bases). This CDR3 has 13 amino acids. Trimming shortened V by 0 bases and J by 2 bases, and 5 bases separated the two germline ends. CDR1 and CDR2 from the germline V gene are GTSNPN and SVGIG (reference sequence). The CDR3 DNA is TGTGCCTGGAGTGTAGGGGGCAATCAGCCCCAGCATTTT. Its protein product is CAWSVGGNQPQHF.

The chain employs TRBV28 and TRBJ1-6, with TRBD1 identical over 9 bases. The germline V gene encodes CDR1 MDHEN and CDR2 SYDVKM. This CDR3 is built from 15 residues. Trimming at V came to 3 bases and at J to 9 bases, leaving 6 bases not matched to a gene. The CDR3 here is CASSLYRGRFSPLHF. The CDR3 region has the DNA TGTGCCAGCAGTTTGTACAGGGGGCGTTTTTCACCCCTCCACTTT.

The rearrangement joins TRBV28 to TRBJ2-7, with TRBD2 identical over 9 bases. CDR1 is MDHEN, CDR2 SYDVKM, per germline. CDR3 length equals 15 residues. The V gene end was trimmed by 6 bases and the J gene end by 2 bases; junction bases not matched to a gene: 8. The CDR3 DNA reads as TGTGCCAGCAGAGAAGGACTAGCGTCAACCTACGAGCAGTACTTC. Amino acids: CASREGLASTYEQYF.

The chain carries TRBV7-9 and TRBJ2-7; 9 bases map to TRBD1. The V gene end was trimmed by 6 bases and the J gene end by 4 bases; junction bases not matched to a gene: 10. The CDR3 runs to 15 residues. CDR1 is SEHNR, CDR2 FQNEAQ, per germline (reference sequence). The CDR3 here is CASRGIGTGSYEQYF. CDR3 sequence (DNA): TGTGCCAGCAGGGGAATCGGGACAGGGTCTTACGAGCAGTACTTC.

This chain uses TRBV7-6 with TRBJ2-2; 11 nucleotides line up with TRBD2. The CDR3 contains 18 residues. V was clipped by 1 base and J by 4 bases; unmatched bases: 8. Germline V gene sequence: CDR1 SGHVS, CDR2 FNYEAQ. The CDR3 sequence is CASSLDGSGRAGTGELFF. CDR3 nucleotides: TGTGCCAGCAGCTTAGATGGTAGCGGGAGGGCCGGCACCGGGGAGCTGTTTTTT. The full variable domain, with the rest looked up from reference TRBV7-6 and TRBJ2-2, is GAGVSQSPRYKVTKRGQDVALRCDPISGHVSLYWYRQALGQGPEFLTYFNYEAQQDKSGLPNDRFSAERPEGSISTLTIQRTEQRDSAMYRCASSLDGSGRAGTGELFFGEGSRLTVL.

This rearrangement joins TRBV5-4 to TRBJ1-6, with 7 positions matching TRBD1. Germline-derived CDR1 and CDR2 are SGHNT and YYREEE (reference sequence). The length of the CDR3 is 15 residues. V was pared by 5 bases and J by 5 bases, with 7 bases of the junction left unmatched. CDR3 in DNA: TGTGCCAGCAGACTCACCGGGACAGATAATTCACCCCTCCACTTT. Amino acids: CASRLTGTDNSPLHF.

J is TRBJ2-1 and V is TRBV7-9; tentative D call: TRBD1 (6 bases). Trimming took off 5 bases at V and 4 bases at J, with 18 bases between the two ends. The CDR3 runs 16 residues. Germline assignment: CDR1 SEHNR and CDR2 FQNEAQ (reference sequence). CDR3: CASSQQGLSRYNEQFF. The CDR3 nucleotides read TGTGCCAGCAGCCAACAGGGTCTTTCTAGGTACAATGAGCAGTTCTTC.

This clonotype was counted once. The chain couples TRBV3-1 to TRBJ1-1; unclear D gene. The CDR3 is made up of 13 amino acids. Per germline, CDR1 LGHDT and CDR2 YNNKEL (reference sequence). The V and J ends lost 1 base and 10 bases respectively, with 13 bases between them. The CDR3 DNA is TGTGCCAGCAGCCAAGTTGGAAACGTGCCAGCTTTCTTT. Its translation is CASSQVGNVPAFF.

The chain recombines TRBV5-1 with TRBJ2-5; 12 bases fit TRBD1. The CDR3 spans 17 residues. The junction had 10 bases not matched to a gene; V was cut back by 7 bases and J by 0 bases. CDR1 is SGHRS, CDR2 YFSETQ, per germline. The CDR3 DNA follows: TGCGCCAGCCAGCCGGGACAGGGGGCAAACAACCAAGAGACCCAGTACTTC. Residues: CASQPGQGANNQETQYF. Variable domain in full (rest from reference TRBV5-1 and TRBJ2-5): KAGVTQTPRYLIKTRGQQVTLSCSPISGHRSVSWYQQTPGQGLQFLFEYFSETQRNKGNFPGRFSGRQFSNSRSEMNVSTLELGDSALYLCASQPGQGANNQETQYFGPGTRLLVL.